This note documents a single TCR beta chain sequence. As yet, its antigen is unknown. Pooling was applied to second doses at about 4 or about 12 weeks. These data come from a study of T cell responses to AZD1222 COVID-19 vaccine. Findings of the study overall: Nearly half of unique spike-specific TCRs reportedly avoided B.1.351 and B.1.1.7 mutated regions. Baseline seropositivity characterized only a handful of AZD1222 recipients. Most donors were white British and more were female, and clonal diversity was possibly underestimated.

The data were produced by immunoSEQ multiplex PCR, yet TCRdb's version contains in-frame clones alone and is incomplete. The data contain about 110,000 clones, about 90% of them seen just once; the ten biggest clones take up roughly 15%. The CDR3 consists of 13 residues. V lost 2 bases to trimming and J lost 5 bases, with 7 bases between them. The sample here was peripheral blood, taken 28 days after the second AZD1222 dose. This chain links TRBV12-3 or TRBV12-4 with TRBJ2-1, with D uncertain. The TCR originated in an adult who received the AZD1222 COVID-19 vaccine. The CDR3 is CASSLQGNNEQFF. The CDR3 DNA follows: TGTGCCAGCAGTTTACAAGGGAACAATGAGCAGTTCTTC.